These 8 T cell receptor beta chains were all obtained from the same sample, sequenced in a study of T cell changes during pregnancy in multiple sclerosis. Here immunoSEQ multiplex PCR was the method, and the copy in TCRdb shows in-frame clones only, minus some. The profile shows about 110,000 clones, 80% to 95% of them singletons. The sample in question was peripheral blood, obtained in the third trimester of pregnancy. These receptors were taken from a female donor with multiple sclerosis, enrolled in a pregnancy study.

J is TRBJ2-5 and V is TRBV5-1; 11 bases align to TRBD2. The germline V gene encodes CDR1 SGHRS and CDR2 YFSETQ. CDR3 size: 13 residues. The trim removed 2 bases at V and 8 bases at J, leaving 2 bases unmatched. The CDR3 spells CASSLLAGDTQYF. CDR3 in DNA: TGCGCCAGCAGCTTACTAGCGGGAGACACCCAGTACTTC.

The V and J genes are TRBV7-2 and TRBJ2-4; D is ambiguous. There are 13 residues in the CDR3. Germline-derived CDR1 and CDR2 are SGHTA and FQGNSA. V lost 3 bases to trimming and J lost 2 bases, with 5 bases between them. Here the CDR3 DNA reads TGTGCCAGCAGCTTTAATCCCAAAAACATTCAGTACTTC. It codes for CASSFNPKNIQYF.

The chain links TRBV5-1 to TRBJ2-2; 11 bases match TRBD1. Germline CDR1 SGHRS, CDR2 YFSETQ. The CDR3 spans 17 residues. V lost 2 bases to trimming and J lost 3 bases; unmatched junction nucleotides: 6. In DNA form, the CDR3 reads TGCGCCAGCAGCTTATCCGGGACAGGGGGACACACCGGGGAGCTGTTTTTT. The encoded protein is CASSLSGTGGHTGELFF.

The rearrangement joins TRBV5-1 to TRBJ2-2; 8 positions match TRBD2. V trimming: 3 bases; J trimming: 2 bases; junction bases outside the gene matches: 6. The CDR3 is 16 residues long. The V gene's germline CDR1 is SGHRS and CDR2 YFSETQ. CDR3 sequence (DNA): TGCGCCAGCAGCTGGGCTGGGACTAGTAACACCGGGGAGCTGTTTTTT. It codes for CASSWAGTSNTGELFF.

This chain uses TRBV18 with TRBJ2-3; D possibly corresponds to TRBD2 (7 bases). Per the germline V gene, CDR1 is KGHSH and CDR2 is LQKENI. This CDR3 comprises 14 residues. V lost 0 bases and J 8 bases, leaving 12 bases between the germline ends. The CDR3 DNA sequence: TGTGCCAGCTCACCACCGGAAGGGGGGGCTACGCAGTATTTT. Amino acids: CASSPPEGGATQYF.

This chain joins TRBV2 and TRBJ2-1, with 7 bases matching TRBD1. The CDR3 consists of 13 residues. Trimming at V came to 8 bases and at J to 5 bases, leaving 6 bases not matched to a gene. Germline V CDR1 and CDR2: SNHLY, FYNNEI. Here the CDR3 reads CASVGTANNEQFF. CDR3 nucleotide sequence: TGTGCCAGCGTAGGGACAGCCAACAATGAGCAGTTCTTC.

The CDR3 region is CASRTGLSSGNTIYF. CDR3 coding DNA: TGTGCCAGCAGAACCGGACTCAGCTCTGGAAACACCATATATTTT. The chain employs TRBV9 and TRBJ1-3; D is uncertain. The CDR3 length is 15 residues. Trimming left V 5 bases short and J 0 bases short, with 12 bases between. Germline CDR1 is SGDLS and CDR2 is YYNGEE.

The chain carries TRBV25-1 and TRBJ2-3; D remains unclear. CDR3 length: 15 amino acids. Deletions cut 1 base from V and 0 bases from J, with 8 bases between. CDR1 and CDR2 from the germline V gene are MGHDK and SYGVNS. Here the CDR3 reads CASSESGRSTDTQYF. CDR3 coding DNA: TGTGCCAGCAGTGAATCTGGCAGGAGCACAGATACGCAGTATTTT.